This entry lists 4 T cell receptor beta chains sequenced from one sample in a study of shared clonotypes between healthy human individuals. Generated by immunoSEQ multiplex PCR, the TCRdb table keeps only in-frame clones and is missing some. The table includes 1,400,000 or so clones, about 98.5% detected once. Sequencing was performed on naive CD4+ T cells sorted from blood. Sample subset: CD45RA+ positively selected. The receptors were gathered from a man aged 30 to 39 in good health.

The chain is built from TRBV27 and TRBJ2-7, with D possibly TRBD1 on 6 matching bases. Germline-derived CDR1 and CDR2 are MNHEY and SMNVEV (reference sequence). The CDR3 sequence is 13 residues long. Trimming cost V 6 bases and J 4 bases, with 13 bases left between them. CDR3 residues: CASRKTGFYEQYF. The DNA for the CDR3 is TGTGCCAGCAGGAAAACAGGGTTTTACGAGCAGTACTTC.

The chain couples TRBV21-1 to TRBJ2-5. TRBV21-1 is classified as a pseudogene. The CDR3 covers 14 residues. The CDR3 region has the DNA TGTGCCAGCAGCAAAGGGATGGAAGGAGAGACCCAGTACTTC. Translation: CASSKGMEGETQYF.

This sequence joins TRBV2 and TRBJ1-2; the D gene is possibly TRBD1 (5 bases). CDR3 length equals 16 residues. CDR1 and CDR2 from the germline V gene are SNHLY and FYNNEI. Trimming removed 6 bases at V and 1 base at J, with 18 bases between. The CDR3 sequence: CASRKYEGDSNYGYTF. The CDR3 nucleotides are TGTGCCAGCAGGAAGTACGAGGGAGACAGTAACTATGGCTACACCTTC.

This clone was recorded once. Within the sample, other DNA sequences also encode this same CDR3. The chain couples TRBV7-2 to TRBJ2-7; 8 nucleotides match TRBD1. Unmatched junction bases numbered 1, after V lost 2 bases and J lost 4 bases. The CDR3 consists of 13 residues. CDR1 SGHTA and CDR2 FQGNSA come from the germline V gene. The CDR3 loop reads CASSLQGAYEQYF. The CDR3 coding sequence is TGTGCCAGCAGCTTACAGGGGGCTTACGAGCAGTACTTC.